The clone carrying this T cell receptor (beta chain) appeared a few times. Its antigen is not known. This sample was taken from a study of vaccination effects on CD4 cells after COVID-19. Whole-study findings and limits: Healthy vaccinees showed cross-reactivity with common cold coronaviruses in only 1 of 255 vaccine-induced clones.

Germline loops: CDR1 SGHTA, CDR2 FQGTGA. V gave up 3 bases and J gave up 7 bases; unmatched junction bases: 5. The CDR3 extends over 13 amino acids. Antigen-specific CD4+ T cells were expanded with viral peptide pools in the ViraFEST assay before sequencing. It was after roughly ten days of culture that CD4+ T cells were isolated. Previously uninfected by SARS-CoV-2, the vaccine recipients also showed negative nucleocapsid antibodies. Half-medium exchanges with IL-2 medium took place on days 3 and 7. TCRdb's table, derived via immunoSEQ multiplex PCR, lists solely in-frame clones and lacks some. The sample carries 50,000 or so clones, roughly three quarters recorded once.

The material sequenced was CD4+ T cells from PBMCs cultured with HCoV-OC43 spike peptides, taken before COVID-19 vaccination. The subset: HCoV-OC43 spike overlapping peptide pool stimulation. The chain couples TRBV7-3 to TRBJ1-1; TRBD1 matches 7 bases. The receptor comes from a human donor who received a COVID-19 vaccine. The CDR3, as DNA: TGTGCCAGCAGCTTTAGGGGGCCGGGTGAAGCTTTCTTT. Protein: CASSFRGPGEAFF.